Only one count was recorded for the clone carrying this T cell receptor (beta chain). Its antigen is unidentified. The sample comes from a study of shared clonotypes between healthy human individuals. CDR1 and CDR2 from the germline V gene are SQVTM and ANQGSEA. The CDR3 covers 16 residues. The J segment lost 0 bases and the V segment lost 5 bases, leaving 13 bases of the junction unmatched. The study enrolled healthy HIV-negative adults without recent acute infections or vaccinations as donors. The repertoire was sequenced with immunoSEQ multiplex PCR; TCRdb's copy has only in-frame clones and lacks some. The profile shows 2 million to 2.5 million clones, around 92% of them singletons. Study-wide results and limits: Donor clonotype sharing was expected to depend on sequencing depth.

The genes are TRBV29-1 and TRBJ2-7, with 7 bases lining up with TRBD1. This sequence originates from a man between 18 and 35 years old in good health. Some clones in this sample may be carry-over from other donors' samples. The sequencing sample was made of naive CD4+ T cells from PBMCs. Subset of the sample: CD45RA+ positively selected. The CDR3 is CSVRVSLRDSSYEQYF. The CDR3 bases are TGCAGCGTTCGAGTGAGCCTCCGGGACAGCTCCTACGAGCAGTACTTC.